Presented here are 29 T cell receptor beta chains from one specimen sequenced in a study of early stage breast cancer tumors (dated by TCRdb to the late 2010s). Library construction relied on the immunoSEQ multiplex PCR assay. TCRdb took over this immuneACCESS table, retaining in-frame rearrangements with V and J assigned. Such tables are incomplete; in checked studies, under half of the missing clones stem from an unresolved V gene, and the remainder is unexplained. For this sample there are 9,500 to 12,000 clones; 75% to 85% appear just once. The ten largest clonotypes hold approximately 13% of the sample. The sample consisted of breast tumor tissue. The receptor set was obtained from a person aged 70 to 85 with breast cancer.

V gene TRBV27 combines with J gene TRBJ2-7; TRBD2 is a possible D gene (6 bases). V gave up 5 bases and J gave up 5 bases, with 13 bases separating them. The CDR3 loop spans 13 amino acids. Germline V lookup: CDR1 MNHEY, CDR2 SMNVEV (reference sequence). The CDR3 nucleotides read TGTGCCAGCAGTCCCGGGACTGGCCACGAGCAGTACTTC. Protein product: CASSPGTGHEQYF.

The CDR3 DNA reads as TGTGCCAGCAGCTTAGGCGGGAGGAGAGTCCGGGAGACCCAGTACTTC. Residues: CASSLGGRRVRETQYF. V and J are TRBV11-2 and TRBJ2-5; 8 bases are a match to TRBD2. Looked up from germline, CDR1 is SGHAT and CDR2 is FQNNGV. The ends lost 1 base at V and 5 bases at J; junction bases unmatched: 9. The CDR3 loop spans 16 amino acids. The full variable domain, its missing parts supplied by reference TRBV11-2 and TRBJ2-5, is EAGVAQSPRYKIIEKRQSVAFWCNPISGHATLYWYQQILGQGPKLLIQFQNNGVVDDSQLPKDRFSAERLKGVDSTLKIQPAKLEDSAVYLCASSLGGRRVRETQYFGPGTRLLVL.

This chain uses TRBV2 with TRBJ2-7; TRBD1 matches at 8 bases. The CDR3 contains 15 residues. The V and J ends lost 7 bases and 7 bases, in that order; junction bases with no gene match: 15. The germline gives CDR1 SNHLY, CDR2 FYNNEI. CDR3: CASKQSGTGSSEQYF. CDR3 bases: TGTGCCAGCAAACAATCTGGGACAGGATCCTCGGAGCAGTACTTC.

This clone was seen a few times. The genes are TRBV29-1 and TRBJ2-1; D may be TRBD1 (6 bases). Trimming shortened V by 6 bases and J by 3 bases, and 12 bases separated the two germline ends. Germline loops: CDR1 SQVTM, CDR2 ANQGSEA. The CDR3 has 13 amino acids. The DNA of the CDR3 is TGCAGCGTGACAGCGGACAGCTACAATGAGCAGTTCTTC. As protein: CSVTADSYNEQFF.

In DNA, the CDR3 is TGCGCCAGCCAAGGGGTAGCGGGAGTAGATACGCAGTATTTT. Protein sequence: CASQGVAGVDTQYF. The chain employs TRBV5-1 and TRBJ2-3; 9 positions agree with TRBD2. Trimming took 7 bases from V and 5 from J; bases not matched to a gene: 8. CDR1 and CDR2 from the germline V gene are SGHRS and YFSETQ. This CDR3 contains 14 residues. Together with reference TRBV5-1 and TRBJ2-3, the CDR3 gives the full variable domain: KAGVTQTPRYLIKTRGQQVTLSCSPISGHRSVSWYQQTPGQGLQFLFEYFSETQRNKGNFPGRFSGRQFSNSRSEMNVSTLELGDSALYLCASQGVAGVDTQYFGPGTRLTVL.

The chain employs TRBV11-3 and TRBJ2-3, with D possibly TRBD2 on 6 matching bases. This CDR3 has 12 amino acids. Trimming pared 3 bases from V and 6 bases from J, leaving 7 bases between. Germline lookup yields CDR1 SGHNT and CDR2 YENEEA. CDR3 in DNA: TGTGCCAGCAGCTTGGAGGGGGATACGCAGTATTTT. Translation: CASSLEGDTQYF.

This clone appeared a few times. V usage is TRBV7-2 and J usage is TRBJ1-6, with D perhaps TRBD1 (6 bases). V was shortened by 1 base and J by 10 bases, with 11 bases between the two germline ends. CDR3 length equals 14 residues. The germline gives CDR1 SGHTA, CDR2 FQGNSA. In DNA, the CDR3 is TGTGCCAGCAGCTTAGATCCCGGACAGTCACCCCTCCACTTT. The encoded protein is CASSLDPGQSPLHF.

The chain combines TRBV5-1 with TRBJ2-3; weak D call: TRBD1 (6 bases). The CDR3 totals 14 residues. Trimming took 4 bases from V and 2 from J, leaving 11 bases between them. The germline gives CDR1 SGHRS, CDR2 YFSETQ. The CDR3 nucleotides read TGCGCCAGCAGCCCGGACAGTAACACAGATACGCAGTATTTT. Protein product: CASSPDSNTDTQYF.

V gene TRBV2 combines with J gene TRBJ2-1, with 7 bases that match TRBD2. This CDR3 has 16 residues. Looked up from germline, CDR1 is SNHLY and CDR2 is FYNNEI. The J segment lost 0 bases and the V segment lost 8 bases, leaving 10 bases of the junction unmatched. In nucleotides, the CDR3 is TGTGCCAGCTGGGCTAGCGGCTTTAGCTCCTACAATGAGCAGTTCTTC. Translating gives CASWASGFSSYNEQFF.

This clone is labeled as medium-sized. The chain has TRBV4-1 and TRBJ2-3; D uncertain. The CDR3 runs to 13 residues. From germline, CDR1 is MGHRA and CDR2 YSYEKL. The V and J ends lost 5 bases and 1 base respectively, with 7 bases between them. The CDR3 sequence: CASSSPGTDTQYF. As DNA, the CDR3 is TGCGCCAGCAGCTCCCCGGGCACAGATACGCAGTATTTT.

This chain connects TRBV5-4 to TRBJ2-7; TRBD1 is a possible D gene (5 bases). Trimming took 0 bases from V and 3 from J, leaving 10 bases between them. The CDR3 has 14 residues. In germline, CDR1 is SGHNT, CDR2 YYREEE (reference sequence). CDR3 loop: CASSLGTLLYEQYF. In DNA form, the CDR3 reads TGTGCCAGCAGCTTGGGGACACTCCTCTACGAGCAGTACTTC.

The chain is built from TRBV5-1 and TRBJ2-4; D uncertain. Germline V gives CDR1 SGHRS, CDR2 YFSETQ. CDR3 length: 17 residues. Between the trimmed V and J ends, which lost 0 bases and 0 bases, there was a span of 13 bases. DNA of the CDR3: TGCGCCAGCAGCTTGGCCGACTTGGTTTCAGCCAAAAACATTCAGTACTTC. Amino acids: CASSLADLVSAKNIQYF.

A few counts support this clone. The chain joins TRBV7-9 to TRBJ1-6, with no clear D. This CDR3 spans 15 amino acids. The V and J ends lost 1 base and 7 bases respectively, with 11 bases between them. CDR1 SEHNR and CDR2 FQNEAQ come from the germline V gene (reference sequence). CDR3 protein: CASSLGVGGNSPLHF. The CDR3 DNA follows: TGTGCCAGCAGCTTAGGGGTCGGAGGCAATTCACCCCTCCACTTT.

The chain uses TRBV19 and TRBJ2-6; possibly TRBD1 for D (6 bases). The germline V gene encodes CDR1 LNHDA and CDR2 SQIVND (reference sequence). Trimming cost V 5 bases and J 0 bases, with 11 bases left between them. CDR3 length equals 16 residues. CDR3 protein: CASSPGTFSGANVLTF. The DNA of the CDR3 is TGTGCCAGTAGTCCAGGGACATTCTCTGGGGCCAACGTCCTGACTTTC. Variable domain in full (rest from reference TRBV19 and TRBJ2-6): DGGITQSPKYLFRKEGQNVTLSCEQNLNHDAMYWYRQDPGQGLRLIYYSQIVNDFQKGDIAEGYSVSREKKESFPLTVTSAQKNPTAFYLCASSPGTFSGANVLTFGAGSRLTVL.

The chain uses TRBV7-2 and TRBJ1-4, with 10 bases lining up with TRBD1. J was trimmed by 7 bases and V by 5 bases; bases with no gene match: 4. Germline-derived CDR1 and CDR2 are SGHTA and FQGNSA. The CDR3 covers 14 residues. The CDR3 DNA follows: TGTGCCAGCAGCGCCGGGACAGGGGTTGAAAAACTGTTTTTT. Amino acid sequence: CASSAGTGVEKLFF.

This chain joins TRBV6-1 and TRBJ2-6; TRBD2 matches 8 bases. The CDR3 has 23 amino acids. Germline V gene lookup returns CDR1 MNHNS and CDR2 SASEGT. J was trimmed by 0 bases and V by 1 base; bases with no gene match: 20. CDR3: CASSEGSSGRSLWASSGANVLTF. The CDR3 nucleotides read TGTGCCAGCAGTGAAGGGTCTAGCGGGCGTTCGTTGTGGGCGTCCTCTGGGGCCAACGTCCTGACTTTC.

The chain couples TRBV29-1 to TRBJ2-3; D uncertain. Germline V CDR1 and CDR2: SQVTM, ANQGSEA. V was trimmed by 7 bases and J by 0 bases, leaving 8 bases between them. The CDR3 runs 12 residues. CDR3 sequence reads: CSARLSTDTQYF. The DNA of the CDR3 is TGCAGCGCTCGACTGAGCACAGATACGCAGTATTTT.

CDR3 sequence (DNA): TGTGCCAGCAGCTTAGGAGGGCACCAGTACTTC. Translation: CASSLGGHQYF. The V and J genes are TRBV11-2 and TRBJ2-5; possibly TRBD2 for D (5 bases). This CDR3 has 11 amino acids. Trimming stripped 1 base from V and 10 bases from J, with 7 bases between. Germline-derived CDR1 and CDR2 are SGHAT and FQNNGV. Full variable domain (missing parts from reference TRBV11-2 and TRBJ2-5): EAGVAQSPRYKIIEKRQSVAFWCNPISGHATLYWYQQILGQGPKLLIQFQNNGVVDDSQLPKDRFSAERLKGVDSTLKIQPAKLEDSAVYLCASSLGGHQYFGPGTRLLVL.

CDR3 DNA sequence: TGTGCCACCCACCCGGGACACAAGAACACTGAAGCTTTCTTT. This translates into CATHPGHKNTEAFF. The V and J genes are TRBV15 and TRBJ1-1; the D gene is possibly TRBD1 (6 bases). Germline lookup yields CDR1 LNHNV and CDR2 YYDKDF (reference sequence). The CDR3 has 14 amino acids. V was clipped by 8 bases and J by 1 base, with 14 bases between them.

The V call is TRBV7-3, the J call TRBJ2-3; 11 bases agree with TRBD1. The V gene end was trimmed by 5 bases and the J gene end by 4 bases; junction bases not matched to a gene: 5. This CDR3 is built from 15 residues. Germline V gene sequence: CDR1 SGHTA, CDR2 FQGTGA. The CDR3 coding sequence is TGTGCCAGCAGCCCAGGACAGGGGGCGTCAGATACGCAGTATTTT. It encodes CASSPGQGASDTQYF. Drawing the rest from reference TRBV7-3 and TRBJ2-3, the complete variable domain is GAGVSQTPSNKVTEKGKYVELRCDPISGHTALYWYRQSLGQGPEFLIYFQGTGAADDSGLPNDRFFAVRPEGSVSTLKIQRTERGDSAVYLCASSPGQGASDTQYFGPGTRLTVL.

This chain uses TRBV27 with TRBJ2-1; TRBD1 might be the D (5 bases). V was shortened by 5 bases and J by 5 bases, with 10 bases between the two germline ends. CDR1 is MNHEY, CDR2 SMNVEV, per germline (reference sequence). This CDR3 is 13 amino acids long. CDR3 amino acids: CASSPDSDNEQFF. CDR3 sequence (DNA): TGTGCCAGCAGTCCAGACAGCGACAATGAGCAGTTCTTC.

CDR3 in DNA: TGTGCCAGCAGCCCTCGCGCCAATCCCCAGTACTTC. Amino acid sequence: CASSPRANPQYF. The gene calls are TRBV6-5 and TRBJ2-5; no reliable D call. V was cut by 6 bases and J by 9 bases, with 14 bases left in between. The CDR3 spans 12 residues. Germline V gene lookup returns CDR1 MNHEY and CDR2 SVGAGI.

The chain recombines TRBV4-2 with TRBJ1-4; 7 bases are a match to TRBD1. Unmatched junction bases numbered 10, after V lost 2 bases and J lost 7 bases. The CDR3 sequence is 16 residues long. Germline lookup yields CDR1 LGHNA and CDR2 YNFKEQ. CDR3 nucleotides: TGTGCCAGCAGCCAAACAGGGGCGGAGGTGCGTGAAAAACTGTTTTTT. Translating it yields CASSQTGAEVREKLFF.

As DNA, the CDR3 is TGTGCCAGCAGTTGGTACAGGGGCTCTGGAAACACCATATATTTT. This encodes CASSWYRGSGNTIYF. The chain combines TRBV6-6 with TRBJ1-3; 7 bases line up with TRBD1. The V and J ends lost 4 bases and 0 bases, in that order; junction bases with no gene match: 3. Germline CDR1 reads MNHNY; CDR2 reads SVGAGI (reference sequence). CDR3 size: 15 residues.

The rearrangement joins TRBV18 to TRBJ1-2; the match to TRBD1 covers 9 bases. The CDR3 totals 16 residues. From germline, CDR1 is KGHSH and CDR2 LQKENI. The ends lost 6 bases at V and 0 bases at J; junction bases unmatched: 8. The CDR3 DNA reads TGTGCCAGCTCCCCGGGACAGGGCCTCACTAACTATGGCTACACCTTC. Amino acid sequence: CASSPGQGLTNYGYTF. The complete variable domain, with remaining parts taken from reference TRBV18 and TRBJ1-2, reads NAGVMQNPRHLVRRRGQEARLRCSPMKGHSHVYWYRQLPEEGLKFMVYLQKENIIDESGMPKERFSAEFPKEGPSILRIQQVVRGDSAAYFCASSPGQGLTNYGYTFGSGTRLTVV.

The chain combines TRBV6-5 with TRBJ2-3, with 7 bases lining up with TRBD2. The CDR3 has 14 residues. V was clipped by 2 bases and J by 6 bases; unmatched bases: 5. Germline loops: CDR1 MNHEY, CDR2 SVGAGI. The CDR3 DNA reads TGTGCCAGCAGTTACGGTCGGGGGGTGGATACGCAGTATTTT. Its protein product is CASSYGRGVDTQYF.

The V gene is TRBV6-1, the J gene TRBJ2-3, with 14 bases matching TRBD2. In germline, CDR1 is MNHNS, CDR2 SASEGT. The CDR3 loop spans 18 amino acids. The V and J ends lost 4 bases and 3 bases, in that order; junction bases with no gene match: 9. CDR3 nucleotides: TGTGCCAGCAGTGCGAGCGGACTAGCGGGAGGAGGGACAGATACGCAGTATTTT. Translating gives CASSASGLAGGGTDTQYF.

The chain recombines TRBV6-5 with TRBJ2-1, with D maybe TRBD2 (7 bases). Between the trimmed V and J ends, which lost 9 bases and 0 bases, there was a span of 15 bases. Germline CDR1 is MNHEY and CDR2 is SVGAGI. The CDR3 runs 15 residues. CDR3 residues: CASKGGPPSYNEQFF. The CDR3 nucleotides read TGTGCCAGTAAGGGGGGGCCCCCCTCCTACAATGAGCAGTTCTTC.

This chain connects TRBV5-1 to TRBJ2-2, with 11 bases fitting TRBD1. The CDR3 has 15 amino acids. Per the germline V gene, CDR1 is SGHRS and CDR2 is YFSETQ. Germline trimming cut 3 bases from V and 4 bases from J; bases unmatched to any gene: 2. In DNA, the CDR3 is TGCGCCAGCAGCTGGGACAGGGGGACCACCGGGGAGCTGTTTTTT. As protein: CASSWDRGTTGELFF.